These 21 T cell receptor beta chains share one sample of origin, sequenced in a study of blood T cells in healthy people across ages. Alongside a J-beta primer mix, a sample-barcoded 5' primer served in a second PCR lasting roughly 7 to 11 cycles. A single record per CDR3 protein comes from TCRdb applying MiXCR to the 5' RACE reads. The table has hundreds of thousands of distinct CDR3 sequences, 40% to 65% seen once; the top ten hold roughly 13%. Sequenced sample: blood. The receptors derive from a woman of 80 years or more in good health.

The chain combines TRBV5-1 with TRBJ2-3, with TRBD2 identical over 8 bases. With V trimmed by 4 bases and J by 0 bases, 10 bases remained unmatched. The CDR3 sequence is 17 residues long. Germline V lookup: CDR1 SGHRS, CDR2 YFSETQ. The CDR3 DNA reads TGCGCCAGCAGCACCGCCAGCGGGAGAGAGAGCACAGATACGCAGTATTTT. It encodes CASSTASGRESTDTQYF.

V gene TRBV6-1 combines with J gene TRBJ1-1, with D unresolved. The CDR3 consists of 15 residues. CDR1 MNHNS and CDR2 SASEGT come from the germline V gene. V was clipped by 0 bases and J by 1 base, with 9 bases between them. The CDR3 protein is CASSEADGGNTEAFF. The CDR3 bases are TGTGCCAGCAGTGAAGCGGACGGAGGGAACACTGAAGCTTTCTTT.

The chain joins TRBV7-2 to TRBJ2-1; TRBD1 matches at 8 bases. The CDR3 totals 13 residues. From germline, CDR1 is SGHTA and CDR2 FQGNSA. J gave up 10 bases and V 5 bases, and 7 bases lay outside the gene matches. CDR3 loop: CASSRGQGEEQFF. Written as DNA, the CDR3 is TGTGCCAGCAGCCGCGGACAGGGCGAGGAGCAGTTCTTC.

The chain joins TRBV7-3 to TRBJ2-3, with 10 bases that match TRBD2. This CDR3 has 13 residues. The J segment lost 5 bases and the V segment lost 5 bases, leaving 1 base of the junction unmatched. CDR1 is SGHTA, CDR2 FQGTGA, per germline. CDR3 DNA sequence: TGTGCCAGCAGCCAGCGGGAGGGAGATACGCAGTATTTT. Amino acid sequence: CASSQREGDTQYF.

This clonotype appeared many times. The chain combines TRBV2 with TRBJ2-3; perhaps TRBD1 as D (6 bases). Germline loops: CDR1 SNHLY, CDR2 FYNNEI. The CDR3 is 13 amino acids. V was cut by 6 bases and J by 2 bases, with 9 bases left in between. The CDR3 bases are TGTGCCAGCAGACAGGGAATCACAGATACGCAGTATTTT. Translating it yields CASRQGITDTQYF.

As for this clonotype: Given a much more abundant clone one base away, this may be a read error. CDR3 loop: CSAERQGTYYGYTF. In DNA form, the CDR3 reads TGCAGCGCTGAGAGACAGGGGACTTACTATGGCTACACCTTC. The chain employs TRBV29-1 and TRBJ1-2; 8 positions agree with TRBD1. Losses at the gene ends were 7 bases for V and 3 bases for J; bases not matched to a gene: 10. Germline CDR1 SQVTM, CDR2 ANQGSEA. The CDR3 totals 14 residues.

To note about this clonotype: This may stem from a read error, because a much larger clone lies one nucleotide away. The V call is TRBV5-1, the J call TRBJ2-5, with no clear D. The J call is doubtful: the DNA matches TRBJ2-7 better. The germline CDR1 and CDR2 sequences are SGHRS and YFSETQ. This CDR3 contains 13 residues. The CDR3 is CASSFEPHYEQYF. As DNA, the CDR3 is TGCGCCAGCAGCTTTGAGCCCCACTACGAGCAGTACTTC.

The rearrangement joins TRBV6-5 to TRBJ1-1; 10 bases map to TRBD1. The ends lost 4 bases at V and 3 bases at J; junction bases unmatched: 8. Germline CDR1 and CDR2: MNHEY and SVGAGI. The CDR3 consists of 16 residues. This CDR3 is CASSFPGTGEHTEAFF. The CDR3 DNA reads as TGTGCCAGCAGTTTCCCGGGGACAGGGGAGCACACTGAAGCTTTCTTT.

The chain couples TRBV6-6 to TRBJ2-7; D may be TRBD1 (6 bases). The length of the CDR3 is 12 residues. In germline, CDR1 is MNHNY, CDR2 SVGAGI (reference sequence). The CDR3 here is CVSKGRGYEQYF. DNA for the CDR3: TGTGTCAGTAAGGGCAGGGGCTACGAGCAGTACTTC.

The rearrangement links TRBV2 to TRBJ2-7, with 9 bases fitting TRBD2. The CDR3 extends over 15 amino acids. V gave up 6 bases and J gave up 0 bases; unmatched junction bases: 6. Germline values: CDR1 SNHLY, CDR2 FYNNEI. The CDR3 sequence is CASSRSGGTSYEQYF. In DNA, the CDR3 is TGTGCCAGCAGCAGAAGCGGGGGGACCTCCTACGAGCAGTACTTC.

The genes are TRBV6-6 and TRBJ2-7, with D maybe TRBD2 (6 bases). Trimming shortened V by 2 bases and J by 6 bases, and 11 bases separated the two germline ends. This CDR3 comprises 13 residues. Germline V CDR1 and CDR2: MNHNY, SVGAGI (reference sequence). DNA for the CDR3: TGTGCCAGCAGTTACGCGGGAATGAGCGAGCAGTACTTC. Translation gives CASSYAGMSEQYF.

Turning to this clonotype: This could be a read error, since a much larger clone is one nucleotide away. The chain links TRBV5-1 to TRBJ2-1; D is unresolved. The CDR3 length is 15 residues. V was pared by 1 base and J by 7 bases, with 15 bases between. Per germline, CDR1 SGHRS and CDR2 YFSETQ. CDR3 region: CASSLISGLENEQFF. The DNA of the CDR3 is TGCGCCAGCAGCTTGATATCGGGCCTGGAGAATGAGCAGTTCTTC.

This clonotype was recorded a few times. V gene TRBV30 combines with J gene TRBJ1-1, with TRBD1 matching over 7 bases. This CDR3 has 14 amino acids. The V segment lost 4 bases and the J segment 5 bases; nucleotides outside the gene matches: 10. The germline V gene encodes CDR1 GTSNPN and CDR2 SVGIG (reference sequence). The CDR3 sequence: CAWNRDSRWTEAFF. The CDR3 DNA reads TGTGCCTGGAATCGGGACAGCCGGTGGACTGAAGCTTTCTTT.

This clonotype was recorded a few times. The rearrangement uses TRBV29-1 and TRBJ1-6, with D unclear. The CDR3 is 13 residues long. Germline assignment: CDR1 SQVTM and CDR2 ANQGSEA. Trimming cost V 7 bases and J 7 bases, with 14 bases left between them. DNA for the CDR3: TGCAGCGGTGGAGACGGGAAGAATTCACCCCTCCACTTT. Protein: CSGGDGKNSPLHF.

V usage is TRBV13 and J usage is TRBJ2-7; perhaps TRBD1 as D (5 bases). CDR3 size: 14 residues. The germline CDR1 and CDR2 sequences are PRHDT and FYEKMQ (reference sequence). The V end lost 0 bases, the J end lost 4 bases, and 10 bases lay between the germline ends. The CDR3 is CASSLGGARYEQYF. Written as DNA, the CDR3 is TGTGCCAGCAGCTTAGGAGGGGCAAGATACGAGCAGTACTTC.

A few counts support this clonotype. This rearrangement joins TRBV20-1 to TRBJ2-1, with TRBD2 matching 7 bases. Germline loops: CDR1 DFQATT, CDR2 SNEGSKA (reference sequence). V lost 8 bases to trimming and J lost 8 bases; unmatched junction nucleotides: 6. CDR3 size: 11 residues. The DNA for the CDR3 is TGCAGTTACGGGGGGAGCTATGAGCAGTTCTTC. It yields the protein CSYGGSYEQFF.

This clonotype showed up just a few times. This chain uses TRBV10-3 with TRBJ2-3; TRBD1 aligns across 12 bases. Trimming took 6 bases from V and 1 from J; bases not matched to a gene: 8. This CDR3 is built from 17 residues. Germline V CDR1 and CDR2: ENHRY, SYGVKD. The CDR3 bases are TGTGCCATCAGCCCGGGACAGGGGGCGCATGGCACAGATACGCAGTATTTT. Translating gives CAISPGQGAHGTDTQYF.

The sample holds many counts of this clonotype. The rearrangement joins TRBV7-2 to TRBJ2-1, with D unclear. This CDR3 region has 13 residues. Germline V gene lookup returns CDR1 SGHTA and CDR2 FQGNSA. Trimming pared 1 base from V and 8 bases from J, leaving 9 bases between. DNA of the CDR3: TGTGCCAGCAGCTTAGGGCCACCGGATGAGCAGTTCTTC. Protein product: CASSLGPPDEQFF. Looking up the rest from reference TRBV7-2 and TRBJ2-1 gives the full variable domain: GAGVSQSPSNKVTEKGKDVELRCDPISGHTALYWYRQSLGQGLEFLIYFQGNSAPDKSGLPSDRFSAERTGGSVSTLTIQRTQQEDSAVYLCASSLGPPDEQFFGPGTRLTVL.

The rearrangement uses TRBV20-1 and TRBJ2-3; a possible D gene is TRBD1 (7 bases). Trimming left V 5 bases short and J 2 bases short, with 11 bases between. The CDR3 sequence is 13 residues long. From germline, CDR1 is DFQATT and CDR2 SNEGSKA (reference sequence). The DNA of the CDR3 is TGCAGTGCTGGCGGGACAGCCACAGATACGCAGTATTTT. Protein: CSAGGTATDTQYF.

This clonotype has at least ten counts. The chain employs TRBV20-1 and TRBJ2-3, with D possibly matching TRBD2 (5 bases). The length of the CDR3 is 17 residues. The V and J ends lost 3 bases and 1 base respectively, with 20 bases between them. The germline V gene encodes CDR1 DFQATT and CDR2 SNEGSKA (reference sequence). For the CDR3, the DNA is TGCAGTGCTAGTAGGCTAGCCCTAGGAGTCGGCACAGATACGCAGTATTTT. Protein sequence: CSASRLALGVGTDTQYF.

At least ten counts were recorded for this clonotype. The CDR3: CASSPQDRPSYNEQFF. CDR3 nucleotide sequence: TGTGCCAGCTCACCTCAGGACAGACCCTCCTACAATGAGCAGTTCTTC. The chain links TRBV18 to TRBJ2-1; a possible D gene is TRBD1 (6 bases). The V end lost 3 bases, the J end lost 0 bases, and 12 bases lay between the germline ends. Germline values: CDR1 KGHSH, CDR2 LQKENI. CDR3 size: 16 residues.